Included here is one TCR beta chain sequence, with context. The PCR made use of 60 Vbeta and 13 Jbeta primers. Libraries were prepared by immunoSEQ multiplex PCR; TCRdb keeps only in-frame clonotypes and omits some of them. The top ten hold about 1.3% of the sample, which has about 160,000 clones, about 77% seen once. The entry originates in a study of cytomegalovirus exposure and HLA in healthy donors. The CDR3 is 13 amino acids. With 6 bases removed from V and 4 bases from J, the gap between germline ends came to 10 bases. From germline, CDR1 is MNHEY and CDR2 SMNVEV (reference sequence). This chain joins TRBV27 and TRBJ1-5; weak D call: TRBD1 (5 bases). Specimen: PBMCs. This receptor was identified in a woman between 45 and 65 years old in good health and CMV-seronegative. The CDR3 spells CASRQDLNQPQHF. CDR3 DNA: TGTGCCAGCAGACAGGATCTAAATCAGCCCCAGCATTTT.